This TCR beta chain was identified during a study of cytomegalovirus exposure and HLA in healthy donors. The protocol was immunoSEQ multiplex PCR, while the TCRdb copy is restricted to in-frame clones and leaves out a portion. The table has about 180,000 clones, approximately 81% seen once. Sample: PBMCs. The source is a man aged 18 to 35 in good health and CMV-seropositive.

CDR3 protein: CASSDYRGGNNEQFF. For the CDR3, the DNA is TGCGCCAGCAGCGATTACAGGGGCGGCAACAATGAGCAGTTCTTC. V usage is TRBV5-1 and J usage is TRBJ2-1, with TRBD1 matching 7 bases. This CDR3 is built from 15 residues. Germline CDR1 is SGHRS and CDR2 is YFSETQ. With 4 bases clipped from V and 5 bases from J, the junction kept 9 bases outside the gene matches. Together with reference TRBV5-1 and TRBJ2-1, the CDR3 gives the full variable domain: KAGVTQTPRYLIKTRGQQVTLSCSPISGHRSVSWYQQTPGQGLQFLFEYFSETQRNKGNFPGRFSGRQFSNSRSEMNVSTLELGDSALYLCASSDYRGGNNEQFFGPGTRLTVL.